Detailed here is one T cell receptor beta chain. What this receptor recognizes is not known. No qualities accompany the bases; no much larger clone lies one base away. The treatment or condition label, read with the paper, signifies: allogeneic hematopoietic cell transplantation with graft depleted of TCRalphabeta T cells and CD19 B cells. Transplant recipients were children who received TCRalphabeta/CD19-depleted allogeneic hematopoietic cell grafts. Between the V and J ends, shortened by 8 bases and 6 bases respectively, the junction contains 12 bases. Based on the germline V gene (reference sequence), the CDR1 and CDR2 sequences are MNHEY and SMNVEV. Taken from cysteine to phenylalanine, the CDR3 has 12 residues. This entry keeps only the CDR3 DNA: 36 bases, framed from base 1. This sample was taken from a study of T-cell reconstitution after alpha-beta-depleted transplantation in children (dated by TCRdb to the mid-2010s). In the study overall: Using TCR repertoire profiling, the study followed T-cell immune reconstitution in a quantitative way in children after TCRalphabeta/CD19-depleted allogeneic hematopoietic cell transplantation. Broad study findings and their caveats: About two months after transplant, the apparently early recovery of alphabetaT-cell counts reportedly depended on just several hundred clones that had expanded rapidly and came from non-depleted graft cells. In some patients, the high TCRbeta diversity seen at day 60 was put down to recipient T cells and intrathymic progenitors that had survived conditioning. Over subsequent months, a decline in hyperexpanded clone frequencies was noted, and after one year, T-cell counts and TCRbeta diversity were mostly ascribed to newly produced T cells.

Library prep was done by PCR. This sample was sequenced with an Illumina HiSeq 2500. To normalize quantification of the TCRbeta repertoire, the TCR libraries were built with molecular barcoding that relied on unique molecular identifiers. TCRdb itself trimmed the public reads at Q25 with fastp, ran MiXCR and retained productive beta chains. One record per CDR3 amino acid sequence lists the most common genes and DNA. The sample profile shows about 610,000 distinct CDR3 sequences; 25% to 30% of them were found once. Of the sample, about a third falls within the top ten clones. The sample in question was PBMCs, obtained before TCRalphabeta/CD19-depleted stem cell transplant. In this chain, TRBV27 is recombined with TRBJ2-3, with the D gene too uncertain to name. The TCR sequence derives from a boy under three years old with Wiskott-Aldrich syndrome, due to receive a stem cell transplant. The DNA reads as follows: TGTGCCAGCCAGAGTTTGGGGGATACGCAGTATTTT. Translated, it reads CASQSLGDTQYF.